This TCR beta chain emerged from a study of a mutant IDH1 vaccine in newly diagnosed glioma. Study-level background: With temozolomide cycles, or 4-6 weeks after radiotherapy alone, vaccination was started. Prior therapy was radiotherapy, temozolomide, or both; most received both.

Deletions cut 6 bases from V and 1 base from J, with 9 bases between. The CDR3 runs 13 residues. CDR1 and CDR2 from the germline V gene are MNHNS and SASEGT. The time point denotes: week 35, safety follow-up. Vaccinated patients received 300 ug of mutant IDH1 20-mer peptide per dose, with topical imiquimod. Profiled with immunoSEQ multiplex PCR; TCRdb holds only in-frame clones, not every one. The data hold about 56,000 clones, with around 85% observed a single time. Study-level results: Changes in top peripheral clonotypes did not appear linked to pseudoprogression. Vaccination induced immune responses in approximately 93% of patients.

Turning to this clone: Its specificity is unknown.

The specimen was PBMCs, collected from a glioma patient whose treatment included an IDH1 peptide vaccine. This clonotype was sampled from a man aged 35 to 55 with glioma. The rearrangement uses TRBV6-1 and TRBJ2-5, with D possibly TRBD2 on 6 matching bases. The CDR3 spells CASSRDFQETQYF. The CDR3 DNA reads as TGTGCCAGCAGCCGGGACTTCCAAGAGACCCAGTACTTC.